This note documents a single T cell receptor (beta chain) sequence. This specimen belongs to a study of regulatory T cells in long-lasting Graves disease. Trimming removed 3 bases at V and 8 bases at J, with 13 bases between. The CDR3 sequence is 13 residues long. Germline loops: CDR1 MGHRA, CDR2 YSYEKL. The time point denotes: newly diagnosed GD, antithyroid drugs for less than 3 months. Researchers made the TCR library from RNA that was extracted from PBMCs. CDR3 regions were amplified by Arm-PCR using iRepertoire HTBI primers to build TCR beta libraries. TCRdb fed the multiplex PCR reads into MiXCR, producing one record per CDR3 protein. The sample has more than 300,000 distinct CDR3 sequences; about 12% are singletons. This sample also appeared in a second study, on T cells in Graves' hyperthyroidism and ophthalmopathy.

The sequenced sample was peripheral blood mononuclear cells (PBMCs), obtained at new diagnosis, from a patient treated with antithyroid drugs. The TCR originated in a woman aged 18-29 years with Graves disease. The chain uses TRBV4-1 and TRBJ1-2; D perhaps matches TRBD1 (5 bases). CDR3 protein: CASSQAGLGGYTF. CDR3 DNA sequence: TGCGCCAGCAGCCAGGCAGGGTTGGGGGGCTACACCTTC.